This T cell receptor (beta chain) is from a study of blood T cell repertoires in COVID-19. The wider study: T cells, B-cell-depleted T cells, or PBMCs provided the cDNA or gDNA that served as material.

Repertoires were generated with immunoSEQ multiplex PCR, while TCRdb's copy carries only in-frame clones and drops some. This table has about 270,000 clones, around 89% appearing once. For recovered donors of Cohort 3, there were two negative PCRs, clearance, or symptom resolution. The source of this sequence is a woman aged 50 to 60 who had recovered from COVID-19. Sequencing input: PBMCs or T cells enriched from blood (not recorded which).

The CDR3 sequence is CSVEGLAGGGSYNEQFF. CDR3 bases: TGCAGCGTTGAGGGACTAGCGGGAGGGGGCTCCTACAATGAGCAGTTCTTC. This chain joins TRBV29-1 and TRBJ2-1, with TRBD2 identical over 16 bases. The germline gives CDR1 SQVTM, CDR2 ANQGSEA. This CDR3 has 17 residues. With V trimmed by 3 bases and J by 0 bases, 2 bases remained unmatched.